This T cell receptor (beta chain) emerged from a study of blood T cell repertoires in COVID-19. Measured with immunoSEQ multiplex PCR; TCRdb has only the in-frame clones, and not every one. The sample shows about 210,000 clones, about 90% of them seen only once. This CDR3 has 18 amino acids. Trimming removed 4 bases from V and 1 base from J; junction bases left unmatched: 11. Germline CDR1 and CDR2: SGHRS and YFSETQ. This chain uses TRBV5-1 with TRBJ2-7, with TRBD2 matching 13 bases. Sequenced material: peripheral blood. This sequence was found in a woman between 65 and 79 years old with acute or convalescent COVID-19. The CDR3 loop is CASSLNTGTSGISYEQYF. CDR3 DNA sequence: TGCGCCAGCAGCCTCAATACCGGGACTAGCGGGATTTCCTACGAGCAGTACTTC.